This TCR beta chain was captured by sequencing in a study of T cells in Graves' hyperthyroidism and ophthalmopathy. Regarding the study as a whole: Ophthalmopathy got predicted by the model a median about 6.7 months before its onset.

With 5 bases clipped from V and 6 bases from J, the junction kept 2 bases outside the gene matches. This CDR3 has 13 amino acids. Germline assignment: CDR1 LGHDT and CDR2 YNNKEL (reference sequence). RNA transcripts were the template for amplifying TCR beta CDR3 regions. The TCR CDR3 first-round RT-PCR relied on the HTBI primer set. TCRdb fed the multiplex PCR reads into MiXCR, producing one record per CDR3 protein. Counted here are around 520,000 distinct CDR3 sequences, roughly a quarter occurring once; the ten biggest clones make up about 11%. This clonotype was seen ten or more times. Its target is unknown. The authors took PBMCs from 7.5 to 10 ml fresh peripheral blood.

The receptor was derived from a woman in her 30s with Graves' ophthalmopathy. The sequencing sample was made of blood. The gene calls are TRBV3-1 and TRBJ2-7; TRBD2 aligns across 12 bases. This chain's CDR3 is CASSTSGGSEQYF. The CDR3 DNA reads TGTGCCAGCAGCACTAGCGGGGGGTCCGAGCAGTACTTC.